The entry below describes one TCR beta chain. Antigen specificity is unknown. This sample is drawn from a study of cytomegalovirus exposure and HLA in healthy donors. The ends were cut back, 2 bases at V and 2 bases at J, with 10 bases in the middle. CDR1 SGHDT and CDR2 YYEEEE come from the germline V gene. The CDR3 is 14 amino acids. Whole-study results and caveats: A missense variant in DCLRE1C was later tied to TCR beta V- and J-gene trimming.

Researchers ran the PCR with 60 Vbeta and 13 Jbeta primers. Here immunoSEQ multiplex PCR was the method, and the copy in TCRdb shows in-frame clones only, minus some. The sample includes 180,000 or so clones, about three quarters of them seen just once. Input material: PBMCs. The receptor's source is a man aged 50-60 years in good health and CMV-seropositive. The rearrangement joins TRBV5-6 to TRBJ2-5; D perhaps matches TRBD1 (5 bases). The chain's CDR3 is CASSFVTGQETQYF. The CDR3 DNA follows: TGTGCCAGCAGCTTTGTAACAGGACAAGAGACCCAGTACTTC.